The 26 T cell receptor beta chains given below trace back to one sample, sequenced in a study of blood T cell repertoires in COVID-19. Clones were read by immunoSEQ multiplex PCR, and TCRdb kept only the in-frame ones, dropping some. The data contain some 110,000 clones, about 89% of them singletons. Sequencing was carried out using peripheral blood. The receptors come from a man aged 40-49 years with acute or convalescent COVID-19.

The gene calls are TRBV4-1 and TRBJ1-1; TRBD1 agrees at 9 bases. This CDR3 comprises 13 residues. J lost 4 bases, V lost 4 bases, and 1 base had no gene match. Per germline, CDR1 MGHRA and CDR2 YSYEKL. The CDR3 loop is CASSLTGGTEAFF. CDR3 coding DNA: TGCGCCAGCAGCCTGACAGGGGGCACTGAAGCTTTCTTT.

The chain joins TRBV6-5 to TRBJ2-7, with a tentative D call TRBD2 (6 bases). Looked up from germline, CDR1 is MNHEY and CDR2 is SVGAGI. This CDR3 region has 14 residues. The V gene lost 2 bases and the J gene lost 0 bases, with 8 bases spanning the gap. DNA for the CDR3: TGTGCCAGCAGTTACCGGGGGATCTCCTACGAGCAGTACTTC. It codes for CASSYRGISYEQYF.

DNA of the CDR3: TGTGCCAGCAGCTTCGAGGTATCCGGGGAGCTGTTTTTT. Amino acid sequence: CASSFEVSGELFF. The rearrangement joins TRBV11-3 to TRBJ2-2, with no clear D. Between the trimmed V and J ends, which lost 3 bases and 6 bases, there was a span of 8 bases. The CDR3 has 13 residues. Per the germline V gene, CDR1 is SGHNT and CDR2 is YENEEA. Using reference TRBV11-3 and TRBJ2-2 for the parts outside the CDR3, the full variable domain is EAGVVQSPRYKIIEKKQPVAFWCNPISGHNTLYWYLQNLGQGPELLIRYENEEAVDDSQLPKDRFSAERLKGVDSTLKIQPAELGDSAVYLCASSFEVSGELFFGEGSRLTVL.

The chain employs TRBV5-1 and TRBJ2-1, with 10 bases aligning to TRBD2. CDR1 is SGHRS, CDR2 YFSETQ, per germline. The CDR3 contains 15 residues. After removal of 7 bases from V and 5 bases from J, the junction contained 9 bases not matched to a gene. The CDR3 spells CASGKRTSGNNEQFF. Written as DNA, the CDR3 is TGCGCCAGCGGTAAGAGGACTAGCGGAAACAATGAGCAGTTCTTC.

In its sample, this clone was seen a few times. V and J are TRBV5-1 and TRBJ2-7; TRBD2 agrees at 11 bases. The CDR3 runs to 19 residues. CDR1 is SGHRS, CDR2 YFSETQ, per germline. V trimming: 3 bases; J trimming: 0 bases; junction bases outside the gene matches: 14. The CDR3 DNA sequence: TGCGCCAGCAGCTCCTGGAGTAGCGGGAGGGCAGGAGGCTCCTACGAGCAGTACTTC. Translation: CASSSWSSGRAGGSYEQYF.

V usage is TRBV20-1 and J usage is TRBJ2-1, with D hard to call. The CDR3 contains 14 residues. The germline CDR1 and CDR2 sequences are DFQATT and SNEGSKA (reference sequence). V was shortened by 3 bases and J by 2 bases, with 11 bases between the two germline ends. CDR3: CSASTTNAYNEQFF. The CDR3 DNA follows: TGCAGTGCTAGTACTACAAACGCCTACAATGAGCAGTTCTTC.

V and J are TRBV30 and TRBJ1-1, with 8 bases identical to TRBD1. The CDR3 sequence is 14 residues long. Germline V gene sequence: CDR1 GTSNPN, CDR2 SVGIG (reference sequence). J lost 5 bases, V lost 2 bases, and 7 bases had no gene match. DNA of the CDR3: TGTGCCTGGAGTACCCAGGGGGCGCTTACTGAAGCTTTCTTT. Its protein is CAWSTQGALTEAFF.

The V gene is TRBV25-1, the J gene TRBJ2-5; TRBD2 matches 9 bases. The CDR3 covers 13 residues. Germline V gives CDR1 MGHDK, CDR2 SYGVNS. V lost 9 bases to trimming and J lost 7 bases; unmatched junction nucleotides: 9. CDR3 protein: CASSGGSPRTQYF. DNA of the CDR3: TGTGCCAGTAGCGGGGGCAGCCCCAGGACCCAGTACTTC.

V and J are TRBV19 and TRBJ2-1; 10 bases match TRBD2. Trimming took 6 bases from V and 2 from J; bases not matched to a gene: 16. This CDR3 comprises 19 residues. Germline CDR1 LNHDA, CDR2 SQIVND (reference sequence). The CDR3 sequence: CASSPYSLAGAGTYNEQFF. Here the CDR3 DNA reads TGTGCCAGTAGCCCGTACAGCCTAGCGGGAGCAGGCACCTACAATGAGCAGTTCTTC.

The J gene is TRBJ2-7, the V gene TRBV6-6; D uncertain. There are 16 residues in the CDR3. Germline-derived CDR1 and CDR2 are MNHNY and SVGAGI (reference sequence). Trimming removed 0 bases at V and 0 bases at J, with 12 bases between. For the CDR3, the DNA is TGTGCCAGCAGTTACTCGAAAGGATCTAGCTCCTACGAGCAGTACTTC. This sequence encodes CASSYSKGSSSYEQYF.

This rearrangement joins TRBV12-3 or TRBV12-4 to TRBJ1-1, with no clear D. This CDR3 spans 13 amino acids. V lost 9 bases to trimming and J lost 0 bases, with 11 bases between them. CDR3 in amino acids: CASEYGMNTEAFF. Here the CDR3 DNA reads TGTGCCAGTGAGTACGGTATGAACACTGAAGCTTTCTTT.

This chain uses TRBV11-2 with TRBJ2-5; the match to TRBD2 covers 8 bases. Per germline, CDR1 SGHAT and CDR2 FQNNGV. The CDR3 covers 14 residues. V dropped 5 bases and J dropped 5; count of bases not matched to a gene: 7. CDR3 coding DNA: TGTGCCAGCAGCCCCGGGACTAGTGTGGAGACCCAGTACTTC. Its translation: CASSPGTSVETQYF.

The chain uses TRBV6-5 and TRBJ1-2, with D perhaps TRBD1 (6 bases). The CDR3 is 11 residues long. The germline V and J ends were trimmed by 11 bases and 6 bases, with 13 bases remaining between them. The germline V gene has CDR1 MNHEY and CDR2 SVGAGI. The CDR3, as DNA: TGTGCCGGACAGCTGAAAGATGGCTACACCTTC. Its protein is CAGQLKDGYTF.

The J gene is TRBJ2-5, the V gene TRBV7-2, with 8 bases matching TRBD2. The CDR3 spans 12 residues. V lost 5 bases to trimming and J lost 4 bases; unmatched junction nucleotides: 0. The germline gives CDR1 SGHTA, CDR2 FQGNSA. The CDR3 region is CASSAGGETQYF. The DNA for the CDR3 is TGTGCCAGCAGCGCGGGGGGAGAGACCCAGTACTTC. The whole variable domain, remainder taken from reference TRBV7-2 and TRBJ2-5, is GAGVSQSPSNKVTEKGKDVELRCDPISGHTALYWYRQSLGQGLEFLIYFQGNSAPDKSGLPSDRFSAERTGGSVSTLTIQRTQQEDSAVYLCASSAGGETQYFGPGTRLLVL.

This chain connects TRBV6-4 to TRBJ1-5, with D hard to call. The CDR3 sequence is 13 residues long. V shed 5 bases and J shed 1 base, with 6 bases lying between them. The V gene's germline CDR1 is MRHNA and CDR2 SNTAGT. The CDR3 DNA is TGTGCCAGCAGTACAGAAAGCAATCAGCCCCAGCATTTT. It translates to CASSTESNQPQHF.

This clone appeared a few times. The chain is built from TRBV27 and TRBJ1-5; D call uncertain. The CDR3 covers 15 residues. Germline CDR1 is MNHEY and CDR2 is SMNVEV (reference sequence). The V gene lost 0 bases and the J gene lost 5 bases, with 11 bases spanning the gap. The CDR3: CASSLSRGIDQPQHF. The CDR3, as DNA: TGTGCCAGCAGTTTATCGCGCGGAATTGATCAGCCCCAGCATTTT.

This chain connects TRBV18 to TRBJ1-1; no definite D call. Trimming cost V 5 bases and J 4 bases, with 11 bases left between them. Germline V lookup: CDR1 KGHSH, CDR2 LQKENI. The CDR3 extends over 13 amino acids. CDR3 protein: CASSSKAPTEAFF. The CDR3 DNA reads as TGTGCCAGCTCATCAAAAGCTCCCACTGAAGCTTTCTTT.

The chain links TRBV3-1 (or the pseudogene TRBV3-2) to TRBJ1-2; D is perhaps TRBD1 (5 bases). The CDR3 runs 15 residues. Between the trimmed V and J ends, which lost 3 bases and 7 bases, there was a span of 18 bases. Germline assignment: CDR1 LGHDT and CDR2 YNNKEL (reference sequence). The CDR3 DNA reads TGTGCCAGCAGCCAGGGTCCTGTTGGGACTGGTGGCTACACCTTC. Translated: CASSQGPVGTGGYTF.

This chain uses TRBV19 with TRBJ2-3, with TRBD1 matching 7 bases. Per the germline V gene, CDR1 is LNHDA and CDR2 is SQIVND (reference sequence). Losses at the gene ends were 7 bases for V and 2 bases for J; bases not matched to a gene: 6. The CDR3 consists of 14 residues. The CDR3 sequence is CASTLTGSTDTQYF. The DNA for the CDR3 is TGTGCCAGTACCCTGACAGGGTCCACAGATACGCAGTATTTT.

The rearrangement joins TRBV4-2 to TRBJ1-3; D call uncertain. The CDR3 contains 17 residues. Per germline, CDR1 LGHNA and CDR2 YNFKEQ. V lost 3 bases and J lost 0, with 15 bases in between. CDR3 nucleotides: TGTGCCAGCAGCCATAACCCCCCCAGATCCTCTGGAAACACCATATATTTT. Translated, it gives CASSHNPPRSSGNTIYF.

This sequence joins TRBV12-3 or TRBV12-4 and TRBJ1-4; 7 bases align to TRBD1. The CDR3 extends over 12 amino acids. Trimming cost V 6 bases and J 8 bases; bases outside gene matches: 3. The CDR3 DNA follows: TGTGCCAGCAGCGACAGGGCGGAAAAACTGTTTTTT. Translation: CASSDRAEKLFF.

The J gene is TRBJ1-1, the V gene TRBV6-5; D gene ambiguous. CDR1 is MNHEY, CDR2 SVGAGI, per germline. The CDR3 contains 13 residues. Trimming pared 5 bases from V and 6 bases from J, leaving 13 bases between. CDR3 protein: CASSPSSTAEAFF. As DNA, the CDR3 is TGTGCCAGCAGTCCTAGTAGCACGGCTGAAGCTTTCTTT.

V and J are TRBV18 and TRBJ2-5, with D perhaps matching TRBD1 (5 bases). CDR1 is KGHSH, CDR2 LQKENI, per germline. There are 14 residues in the CDR3. The V end was cut by 3 bases, the J end by 4 bases, with 12 bases between. The CDR3 here is CASSPRKGPETQYF. CDR3 nucleotides: TGTGCCAGCTCACCCCGAAAGGGGCCAGAGACCCAGTACTTC.

About this clone itself: Germline and junction disagree at one end, which may indicate a read error. The rearrangement links TRBV27 to TRBJ2-7; D gene ambiguous. The CDR3 runs to 14 residues. CDR1 and CDR2 from the germline V gene are MNHEY and SMNVEV (reference sequence). The CDR3 protein is CASSLAPESSEQYF. CDR3 DNA: TGTGCCAGCAGTTTAGCCCCCGAGTCCTCCGAGCAGTACTTC.

This chain connects TRBV5-1 to TRBJ2-1; 12 bases are shared with TRBD2. V dropped 5 bases and J dropped 4; count of bases not matched to a gene: 7. Germline V gene sequence: CDR1 SGHRS, CDR2 YFSETQ. There are 16 residues in the CDR3. CDR3 in amino acids: CASSHKTSGGYNEQFF. The CDR3 DNA reads TGCGCCAGCAGTCATAAGACTAGCGGGGGATACAATGAGCAGTTCTTC.

In DNA form, the CDR3 reads TGTGCCAGCAGCCAAGGGACTCCTTATGGCTACACCTTC. Encoded protein: CASSQGTPYGYTF. The chain carries TRBV7-6 and TRBJ1-2; possibly TRBD1 for D (5 bases). Trimming stripped 5 bases from V and 5 bases from J, with 12 bases between. This CDR3 has 13 residues. Germline lookup yields CDR1 SGHVS and CDR2 FNYEAQ.